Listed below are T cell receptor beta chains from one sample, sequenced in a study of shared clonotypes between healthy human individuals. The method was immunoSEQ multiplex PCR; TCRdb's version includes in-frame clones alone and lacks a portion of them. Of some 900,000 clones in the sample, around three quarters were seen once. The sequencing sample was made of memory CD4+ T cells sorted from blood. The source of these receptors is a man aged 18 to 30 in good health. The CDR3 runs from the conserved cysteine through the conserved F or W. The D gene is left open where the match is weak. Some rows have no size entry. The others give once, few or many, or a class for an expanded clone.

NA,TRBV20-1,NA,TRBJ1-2,TGCAGTACCCAGGGACAAAATGGCTACACCTTC,CSTQGQNGYTF
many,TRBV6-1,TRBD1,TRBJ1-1,TGTGCCAGCGCCCGGACAGGGTGGACTGAAGCTTTCTTT,CASARTGWTEAFF
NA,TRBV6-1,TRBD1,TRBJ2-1,TGTGCCAGCAGTCACCCGGGACAGGGGATCAATGAGCAGTTCTTC,CASSHPGQGINEQFF
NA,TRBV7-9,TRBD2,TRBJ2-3,TGTGCCAGCAGCTTAGGCGCTAGCGGGAGAGGTGCAGATACGCAGTATTTT,CASSLGASGRGADTQYF
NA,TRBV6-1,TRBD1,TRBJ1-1,TGTGCCAGCAGTGGGAAGGGACAGGGCATCCCCGGCACTGAAGCTTTCTTT,CASSGKGQGIPGTEAFF
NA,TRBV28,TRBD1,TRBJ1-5,TGTGCCAGCAGTTTATTCTCTGGACAGGGCTTTCAGCCCCAGCATTTT,CASSLFSGQGFQPQHF
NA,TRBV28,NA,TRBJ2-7,TGTGCCAGCAGCTCGACAGAGAACTACGAGCAGTACTTC,CASSSTENYEQYF
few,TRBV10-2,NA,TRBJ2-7,TGCGCCAGCAGTGAGGGGGCCTGGGAGTACTTC,CASSEGAWEYF
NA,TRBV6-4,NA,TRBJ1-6,TGTGCCAGCAGTGACCCTACAGTAACCGATTCACCCCTCCACTTT,CASSDPTVTDSPLHF
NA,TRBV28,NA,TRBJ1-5,TGTGCCAGCAGCCCGACCACAGGGACCCAGCCCCAGCATTTT,CASSPTTGTQPQHF
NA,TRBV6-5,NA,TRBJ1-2,TGTGCCAGCAGTTCCGACAAGGGGCGCGGCTACACCTTC,CASSSDKGRGYTF
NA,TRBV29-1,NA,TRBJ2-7,TGCAGCGTCGTCCGGGACGGGAACTCCTACGAGCAGTACTTC,CSVVRDGNSYEQYF
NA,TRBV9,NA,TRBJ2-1,TGTGCCAGCAGCCCGCTTGGGGATACTAACACCAATGAGCAGTTCTTC,CASSPLGDTNTNEQFF
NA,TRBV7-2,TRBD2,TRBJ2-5,TGTGCCAGCAGCTTAGAAGCGGGGGGGCGGCAGACCCAGTACTTC,CASSLEAGGRQTQYF
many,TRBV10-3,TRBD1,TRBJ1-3,TGTGCCATCAGTGACAGGGGGCATGGAAACACCATATATTTT,CAISDRGHGNTIYF
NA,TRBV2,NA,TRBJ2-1,TGTGCCAGCAGTCCCACTACGTACGGTGAGCAGTTCTTC,CASSPTTYGEQFF
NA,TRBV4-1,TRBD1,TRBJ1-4,TGCGCCAGCAGAATTTCGGACAGGGTGTACGAAAAACTGTTTTTT,CASRISDRVYEKLFF
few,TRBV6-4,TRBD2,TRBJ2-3,TGTGCCAGCAGCGACCTCCGGACTAGCGGGTTCTCCAACGCAGATACGCAGTATTTT,CASSDLRTSGFSNADTQYF
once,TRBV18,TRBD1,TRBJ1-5,TGTGCCAGCTCACCTGGGACAGGCCAGAGCAATCAGCCCCAGCATTTT,CASSPGTGQSNQPQHF
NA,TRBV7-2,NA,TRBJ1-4,TGTGCCAGCAGCTTACCGGCAACTAATGAAAAACTGTTTTTT,CASSLPATNEKLFF
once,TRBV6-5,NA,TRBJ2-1,TGTGCCAGCAGTGGCGAGGTAGGGATCAATGAGCAGTTCTTC,CASSGEVGINEQFF
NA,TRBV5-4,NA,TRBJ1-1,TGTGCCAGCAGTCTCAACGGGCTGGCAGAAGCTTTCTTT,CASSLNGLAEAFF
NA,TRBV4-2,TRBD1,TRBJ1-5,TGTGCCAGCAGCCAAGAGGGGACAGGTCCGAGCAATCAGCCCCAGCATTTT,CASSQEGTGPSNQPQHF
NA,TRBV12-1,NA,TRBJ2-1,TGTGCCCACGCCGAACCGGGACTAGCCTACAATGAGCAGTTCTTC,CAHAEPGLAYNEQFF
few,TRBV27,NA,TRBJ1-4,TGTGCCAGCAGGTCCATCTCCGGGACGGATGAAAAACTGTTTTTT,CASRSISGTDEKLFF
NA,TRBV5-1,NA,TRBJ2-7,TGCGCCAGCAGCCCCCTCCCGGGCGCCTACGAGCAGTACTTC,CASSPLPGAYEQYF
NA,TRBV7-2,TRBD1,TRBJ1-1,TGTGCCAGCAGCCCCTCGACAGGGAGGAACACTGAAGCTTTCTTT,CASSPSTGRNTEAFF
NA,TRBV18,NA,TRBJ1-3,TGTGCCAGCTCACCAACGGGGACTGGAAACACCATATATTTT,CASSPTGTGNTIYF
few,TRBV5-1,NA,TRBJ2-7,TGCGCCAGCAGCCAAGCTGTGGGCTACGAGCAGTACTTC,CASSQAVGYEQYF
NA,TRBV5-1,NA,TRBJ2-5,TGCGCCAGCAGCTTTAACGCGGGGAAACAAGAGACCCAGTACTTC,CASSFNAGKQETQYF
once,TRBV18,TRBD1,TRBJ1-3,TGTGCCAGCTCACCGACCCGGACAGGGTCTGGAAACACCATATATTTT,CASSPTRTGSGNTIYF
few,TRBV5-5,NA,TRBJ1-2,TGTGCCAGCAGCTTGGGGATCGGATCTAACTATGGCTACACCTTC,CASSLGIGSNYGYTF
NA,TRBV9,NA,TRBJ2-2,TGTGCCAGCAGCGCCTTGCTGAATGTCGGGGAGCTGTTTTTT,CASSALLNVGELFF
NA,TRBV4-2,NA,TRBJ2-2,TGTGCCAGCAGCCGAGAACCAGGCGGGGTATTAACCGGGGAGCTGTTTTTT,CASSREPGGVLTGELFF
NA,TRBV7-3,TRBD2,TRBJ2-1,TGTGCCAGCAGCCCCGAGGGGCTAGCGGGCCGCTCCTACAATGAGCAGTTCTTC,CASSPEGLAGRSYNEQFF
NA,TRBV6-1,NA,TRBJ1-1,TGTGCCAGCAGTGAGTTCTGGGGGCCGCAGGGTGAAGCTTTCTTT,CASSEFWGPQGEAFF
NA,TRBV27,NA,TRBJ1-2,TGTGCCAGCAGCCTCTGGGGGGGGGATGGCTACACCTTC,CASSLWGGDGYTF
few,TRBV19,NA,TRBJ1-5,TGTGCCAGTAGTACCTTAGAGGGAGTTAGCAATCAGCCCCAGCATTTT,CASSTLEGVSNQPQHF
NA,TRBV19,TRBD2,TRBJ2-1,TGTGCCAGTAGTATATACGGGACTAGTCACATTGATGAGCAGTTCTTC,CASSIYGTSHIDEQFF
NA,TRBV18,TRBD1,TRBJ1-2,TGTGCCAGCTCACCACAGGGACAGGGCACTAACTATGGCTACACCTTC,CASSPQGQGTNYGYTF
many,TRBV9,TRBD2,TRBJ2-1,TGTGCCAGCAGCGTATATGGCACTAGCGGGAGGGCCGGGGAGCAGTTCTTC,CASSVYGTSGRAGEQFF
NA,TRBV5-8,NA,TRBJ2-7,TGTGCCAGCAGCTTAGGTAGAGGGAAAACCTACGAGCAGTACTTC,CASSLGRGKTYEQYF
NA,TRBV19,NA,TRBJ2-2,TGTGCCAGTAGTATTGGACAAACAGGCGGGGAGCTGTTTTTT,CASSIGQTGGELFF
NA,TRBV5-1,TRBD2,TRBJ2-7,TGCGCCAGCAGCCCCGGGACTAGCGGGCGCTCCTACGAGCAGTACTTC,CASSPGTSGRSYEQYF
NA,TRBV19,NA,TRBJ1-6,TGTGCCAGTAGTATTGGGCAGGGATTTAATTCACCCCTCCACTTT,CASSIGQGFNSPLHF
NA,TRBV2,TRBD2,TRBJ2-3,TGTGCCAGCACAACCGGGACTAGGAGCACAGATACGCAGTATTTT,CASTTGTRSTDTQYF